These 4 T cell receptor beta chains originate from one sample sequenced in a study of blood T cells in healthy people across ages. For the second PCR, which ran for about 7 to 11 cycles, a sample-barcoded 5' primer and a J-beta primer mix were used. A single record per CDR3 protein comes from TCRdb applying MiXCR to the 5' RACE reads. Among 780,000 or so distinct CDR3 sequences listed, just under 25% were seen once. These data were likewise used in another study, on T cells of mothers and their children.

Sequencing input: blood. The receptors here all came from a boy younger than 18 in good health.

The chain uses TRBV4-1 and TRBJ2-1; TRBD2 matches at 12 bases. Looked up from germline, CDR1 is MGHRA and CDR2 is YSYEKL. The CDR3 is made up of 16 amino acids. V gave up 1 base and J gave up 6 bases; unmatched junction bases: 4. The CDR3 spells CASSQGRGLAGNEQFF. CDR3 sequence (DNA): TGCGCCAGCAGCCAAGGGAGGGGACTAGCGGGCAATGAGCAGTTCTTC.

The chain uses TRBV4-1 and TRBJ2-7, with 9 bases fitting TRBD2. From germline, CDR1 is MGHRA and CDR2 YSYEKL. The CDR3 is 15 residues long. With V trimmed by 5 bases and J by 0 bases, 5 bases remained unmatched. Here the CDR3 reads CASSYGLANSYEQYF. CDR3 nucleotide sequence: TGCGCCAGCAGCTACGGACTAGCGAACTCCTACGAGCAGTACTTC.

The rearrangement joins TRBV24-1 to TRBJ1-5; weak D call: TRBD1 (6 bases). V lost 4 bases and J lost 3, with 12 bases in between. Germline assignment: CDR1 KGHDR and CDR2 SFDVKD. CDR3 length: 15 residues. The CDR3 sequence: CATSDPRQANQPQHF. CDR3 bases: TGTGCCACCAGTGACCCGAGACAGGCCAATCAGCCCCAGCATTTT.

With respect to this clonotype: Germline and junction disagree at one end, which may indicate a read error. This chain joins TRBV2 and TRBJ1-1; perhaps TRBD1 as D (5 bases). In germline, CDR1 is SNHLY, CDR2 FYNNEI. CDR3 length: 13 amino acids. The CDR3 loop reads CASSVTGDTEAYF. The CDR3 DNA follows: TGTGCCAGCAGTGTAACAGGCGATACTGAAGCTTACTTT.